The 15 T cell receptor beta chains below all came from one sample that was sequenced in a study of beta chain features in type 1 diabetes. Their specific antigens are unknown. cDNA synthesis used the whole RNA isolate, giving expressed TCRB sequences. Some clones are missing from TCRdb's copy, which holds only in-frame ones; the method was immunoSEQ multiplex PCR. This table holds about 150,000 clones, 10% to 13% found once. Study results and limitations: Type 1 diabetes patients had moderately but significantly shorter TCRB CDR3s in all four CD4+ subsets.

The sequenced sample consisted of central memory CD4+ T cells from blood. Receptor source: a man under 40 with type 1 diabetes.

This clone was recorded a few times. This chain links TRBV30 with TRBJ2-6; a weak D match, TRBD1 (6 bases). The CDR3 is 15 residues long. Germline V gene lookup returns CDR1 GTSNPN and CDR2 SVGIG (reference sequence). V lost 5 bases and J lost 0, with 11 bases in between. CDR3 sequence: CAWDRSSSGANVLTF. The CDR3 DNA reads TGTGCCTGGGACAGGTCCAGCTCTGGGGCCAACGTCCTGACTTTC.

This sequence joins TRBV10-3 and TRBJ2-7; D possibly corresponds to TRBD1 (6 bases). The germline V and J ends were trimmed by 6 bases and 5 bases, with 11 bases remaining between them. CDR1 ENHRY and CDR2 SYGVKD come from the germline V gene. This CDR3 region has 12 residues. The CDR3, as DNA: TGTGCCATCAGACAGGGTGTACACGAGCAGTACTTC. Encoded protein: CAIRQGVHEQYF.

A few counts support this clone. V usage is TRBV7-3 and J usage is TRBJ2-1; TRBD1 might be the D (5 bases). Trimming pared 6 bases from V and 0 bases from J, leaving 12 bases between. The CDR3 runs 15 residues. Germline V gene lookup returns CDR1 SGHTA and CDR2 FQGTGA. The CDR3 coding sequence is TGTGCCAGCAGGCAGGGTTCCAGCTCCTACAATGAGCAGTTCTTC. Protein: CASRQGSSSYNEQFF.

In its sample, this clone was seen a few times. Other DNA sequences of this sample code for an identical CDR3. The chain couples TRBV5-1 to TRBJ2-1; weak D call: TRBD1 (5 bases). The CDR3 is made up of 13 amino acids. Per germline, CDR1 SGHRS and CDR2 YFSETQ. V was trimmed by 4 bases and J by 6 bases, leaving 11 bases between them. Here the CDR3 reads CASSPGQINEQFF. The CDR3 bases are TGCGCCAGCAGCCCCGGACAAATCAATGAGCAGTTCTTC. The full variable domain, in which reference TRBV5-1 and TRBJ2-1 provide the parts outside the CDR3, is KAGVTQTPRYLIKTRGQQVTLSCSPISGHRSVSWYQQTPGQGLQFLFEYFSETQRNKGNFPGRFSGRQFSNSRSEMNVSTLELGDSALYLCASSPGQINEQFFGPGTRLTVL.

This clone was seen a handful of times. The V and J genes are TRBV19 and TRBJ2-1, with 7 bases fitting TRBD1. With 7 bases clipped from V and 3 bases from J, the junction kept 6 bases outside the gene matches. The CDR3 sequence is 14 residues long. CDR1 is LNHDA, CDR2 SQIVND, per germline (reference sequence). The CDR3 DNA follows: TGTGCCAGTACCCCCGGGACAGACTACAATGAGCAGTTCTTC. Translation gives CASTPGTDYNEQFF.

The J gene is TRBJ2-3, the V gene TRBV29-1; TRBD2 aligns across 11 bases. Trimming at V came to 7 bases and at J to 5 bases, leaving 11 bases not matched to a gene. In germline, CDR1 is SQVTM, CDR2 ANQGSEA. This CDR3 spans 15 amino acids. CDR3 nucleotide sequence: TGCAGCGCCACCGCCGGGACTAGCGGTATAGATACGCAGTATTTT. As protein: CSATAGTSGIDTQYF.

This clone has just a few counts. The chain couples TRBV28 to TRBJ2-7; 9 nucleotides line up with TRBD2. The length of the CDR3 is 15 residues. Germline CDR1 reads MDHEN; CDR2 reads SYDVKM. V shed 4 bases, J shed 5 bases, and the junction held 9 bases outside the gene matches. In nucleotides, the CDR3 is TGTGCCAGCAGTTCCCCAGCGGGAGGAGGGAACGAGCAGTACTTC. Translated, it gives CASSSPAGGGNEQYF.

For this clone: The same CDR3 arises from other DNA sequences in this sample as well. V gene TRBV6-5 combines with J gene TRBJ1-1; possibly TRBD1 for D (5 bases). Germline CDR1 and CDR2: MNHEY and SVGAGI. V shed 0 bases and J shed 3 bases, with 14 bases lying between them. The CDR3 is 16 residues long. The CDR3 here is CASSYSSSGGDTEAFF. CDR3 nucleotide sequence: TGTGCCAGCAGTTACTCTAGTTCGGGAGGGGACACTGAAGCTTTCTTT.

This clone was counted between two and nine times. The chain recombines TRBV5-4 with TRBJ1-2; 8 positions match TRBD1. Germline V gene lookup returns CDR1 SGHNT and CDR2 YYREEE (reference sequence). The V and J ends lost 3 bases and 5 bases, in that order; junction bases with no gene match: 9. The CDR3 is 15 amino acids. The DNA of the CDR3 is TGTGCCAGCAGCTCGCGTCAACAGGGGGGATATGGCTACACCTTC. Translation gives CASSSRQQGGYGYTF.

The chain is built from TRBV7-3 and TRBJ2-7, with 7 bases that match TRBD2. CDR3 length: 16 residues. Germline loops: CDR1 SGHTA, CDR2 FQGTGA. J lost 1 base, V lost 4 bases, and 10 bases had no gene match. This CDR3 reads CASSSRTRDLSYEQYF. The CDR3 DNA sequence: TGTGCCAGCAGCTCCAGGACTAGAGATTTGTCCTACGAGCAGTACTTC.

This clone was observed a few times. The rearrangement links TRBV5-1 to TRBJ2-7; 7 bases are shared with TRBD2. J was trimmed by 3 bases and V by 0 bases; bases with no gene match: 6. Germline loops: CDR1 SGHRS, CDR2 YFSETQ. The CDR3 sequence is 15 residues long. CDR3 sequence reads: CASSLETGGLYEQYF. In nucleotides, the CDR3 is TGCGCCAGCAGCTTGGAAACGGGAGGCCTCTACGAGCAGTACTTC.

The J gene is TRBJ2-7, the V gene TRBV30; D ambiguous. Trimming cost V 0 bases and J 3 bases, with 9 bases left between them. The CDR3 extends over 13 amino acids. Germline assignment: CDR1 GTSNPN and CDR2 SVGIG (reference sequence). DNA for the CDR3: TGTGCCTGGAGTGTACAGCCCCGCTACGAGCAGTACTTC. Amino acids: CAWSVQPRYEQYF.

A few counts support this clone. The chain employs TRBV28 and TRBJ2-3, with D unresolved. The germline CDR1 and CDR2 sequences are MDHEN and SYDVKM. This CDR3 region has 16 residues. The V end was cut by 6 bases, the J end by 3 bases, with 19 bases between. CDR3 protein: CASSAQAGPRTDTQYF. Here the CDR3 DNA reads TGTGCCAGCAGCGCTCAGGCAGGCCCACGGACAGATACGCAGTATTTT.

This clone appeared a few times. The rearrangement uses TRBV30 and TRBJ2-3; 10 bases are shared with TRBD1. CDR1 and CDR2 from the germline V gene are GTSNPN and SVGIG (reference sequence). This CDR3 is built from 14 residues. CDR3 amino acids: CASDRGDTTDTQYF. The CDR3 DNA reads TGTGCATCGGACAGGGGGGATACCACAGATACGCAGTATTTT.

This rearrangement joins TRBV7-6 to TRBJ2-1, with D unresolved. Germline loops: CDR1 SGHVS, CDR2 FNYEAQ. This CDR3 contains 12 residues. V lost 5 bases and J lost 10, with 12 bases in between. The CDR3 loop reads CASSKYREEQFF. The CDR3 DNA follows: TGTGCCAGCAGCAAGTACAGAGAAGAGCAGTTCTTC.